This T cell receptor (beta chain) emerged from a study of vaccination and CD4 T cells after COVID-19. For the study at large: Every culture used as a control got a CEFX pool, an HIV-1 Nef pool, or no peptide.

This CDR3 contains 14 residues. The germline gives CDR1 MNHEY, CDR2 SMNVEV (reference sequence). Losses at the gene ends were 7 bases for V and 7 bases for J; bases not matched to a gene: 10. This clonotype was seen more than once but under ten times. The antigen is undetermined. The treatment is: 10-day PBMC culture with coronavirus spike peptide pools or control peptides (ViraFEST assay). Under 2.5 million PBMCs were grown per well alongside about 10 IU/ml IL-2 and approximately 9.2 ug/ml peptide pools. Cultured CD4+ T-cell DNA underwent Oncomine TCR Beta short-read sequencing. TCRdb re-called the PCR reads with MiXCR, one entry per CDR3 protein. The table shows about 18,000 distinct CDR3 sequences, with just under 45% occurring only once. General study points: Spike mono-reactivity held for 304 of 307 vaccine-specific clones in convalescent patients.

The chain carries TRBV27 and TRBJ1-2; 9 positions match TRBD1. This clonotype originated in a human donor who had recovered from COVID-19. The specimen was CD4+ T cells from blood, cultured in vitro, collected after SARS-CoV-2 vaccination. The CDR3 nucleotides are TGTGCCAGCACCCCCACAGGGGGCGCTTTTGGCTACACCTTC. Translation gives CASTPTGGAFGYTF.